These T cell receptor beta chains were read from a single sample in a study of blood T cell repertoires in COVID-19. Sequencing used immunoSEQ multiplex PCR; TCRdb keeps in-frame clones, though not all of them. The data show around 110,000 clones, 84% seen once. Sequencing was done on a sample of PBMCs or T cells enriched from blood (not recorded which). The source of these receptors is a woman in her twenties or thirties who had recovered from COVID-19. Each CDR3 is given with its conserved first and last residue. The D gene is left open where the match is weak. A clone size is listed for some rows: how often the clone was seen (once, few, many), or a class if it is expanded.

>-|-|TRBJ1-5|TRBV5-8
CASSLEGRSNQPQHF
TGTGCCAGCAGCTTAGAGGGCAGAAGCAATCAGCCCCAGCATTTT
>-|-|TRBJ2-1|TRBV28
CASYSGTPWANEQFF
TGTGCCAGTTATTCGGGGACTCCATGGGCCAATGAGCAGTTCTTC
>-|TRBD2|TRBJ2-1|TRBV6-5
CASSYLAGSYNEQFF
TGTGCCAGCAGTTACTTAGCGGGCTCCTACAATGAGCAGTTCTTC
>-|-|TRBJ1-4|TRBV4-2
CASSPTEGHNEKLFF
TGTGCCAGCAGCCCTACAGAGGGCCATAATGAAAAACTGTTTTTT
>-|TRBD1|TRBJ2-7|TRBV24-1
CATSDGAQGVYEQYF
TGTGCCACCAGTGATGGAGCTCAGGGGGTGTACGAGCAGTACTTC
>-|-|TRBJ2-7|TRBV3-1/TRBV3-2
CASSQVVLGHTYEQYF
TGTGCCAGCAGCCAAGTTGTTCTGGGACACACCTACGAGCAGTACTTC
>-|-|TRBJ2-1|TRBV4-1
CASSQDLLVPIEQFF
TGCGCCAGCAGCCAAGACCTACTAGTCCCCATTGAGCAGTTCTTC
>-|-|TRBJ2-5|TRBV6-5
CASIVGGGQETQYF
TGTGCCAGCATAGTGGGGGGAGGCCAAGAGACCCAGTACTTC
>-|-|TRBJ1-5|TRBV7-2
CASSLAQNQPQHF
TGTGCCAGCAGCTTAGCGCAGAATCAGCCCCAGCATTTT
>-|TRBD1|TRBJ1-4|TRBV28
CASSVTGNHEKLFF
TGTGCCAGCAGTGTGACAGGGAATCATGAAAAACTGTTTTTT
>once|TRBD2|TRBJ2-6|TRBV13
CASSPPGGVGANVLTF
TGTGCCAGCAGCCCCCCTGGGGGGGTTGGGGCCAACGTCCTGACTTTC
>-|TRBD2|TRBJ2-5|TRBV7-9
CASSLGRGTFQETQYF
TGTGCCAGCAGCTTAGGGCGGGGGACTTTTCAAGAGACCCAGTACTTC
>-|TRBD1|TRBJ2-4|TRBV7-9
CASSDREAKNIQYF
TGTGCCAGCAGCGACAGGGAAGCCAAAAACATTCAGTACTTC
>-|-|TRBJ2-1|TRBV5-6
CASSFVDRSQFF
TGTGCCAGCAGCTTCGTGGACAGATCCCAGTTCTTC
>once|-|TRBJ2-4|TRBV21-1
CASSLIFGHAKNIQYF
TGTGCCAGCAGCCTTATATTTGGACACGCCAAAAACATTCAGTACTTC
>-|-|TRBJ1-3|TRBV2
CASSLSADSAGNTIYF
TGTGCCAGCAGCTTGTCCGCGGACAGCGCTGGAAACACCATATATTTT
>-|TRBD1|TRBJ2-7|TRBV12-3/TRBV12-4
CASSSTGAMRYF
TGTGCCAGCAGTTCGACAGGGGCTATGCGGTACTTC
>-|-|TRBJ1-2|TRBV19
CASSRDPYGYTF
TGTGCCAGTTCGCGGGACCCCTATGGCTACACCTTC
>-|TRBD1|TRBJ2-6|TRBV4-3
CASSPTGGSGANVLTF
TGCGCCAGCAGCCCGACAGGGGGCTCTGGGGCCAACGTCCTGACTTTC
>-|-|TRBJ2-2|TRBV2
CASRDGGVRTGELFF
TGTGCCAGCCGCGACGGGGGAGTAAGAACCGGGGAGCTGTTTTTT
>once|TRBD2|TRBJ2-1|TRBV7-2
CASSLGGTSGRLGNEQFF
TGTGCCAGCAGCTTAGGGGGGACTAGCGGGAGGCTGGGCAATGAGCAGTTCTTC